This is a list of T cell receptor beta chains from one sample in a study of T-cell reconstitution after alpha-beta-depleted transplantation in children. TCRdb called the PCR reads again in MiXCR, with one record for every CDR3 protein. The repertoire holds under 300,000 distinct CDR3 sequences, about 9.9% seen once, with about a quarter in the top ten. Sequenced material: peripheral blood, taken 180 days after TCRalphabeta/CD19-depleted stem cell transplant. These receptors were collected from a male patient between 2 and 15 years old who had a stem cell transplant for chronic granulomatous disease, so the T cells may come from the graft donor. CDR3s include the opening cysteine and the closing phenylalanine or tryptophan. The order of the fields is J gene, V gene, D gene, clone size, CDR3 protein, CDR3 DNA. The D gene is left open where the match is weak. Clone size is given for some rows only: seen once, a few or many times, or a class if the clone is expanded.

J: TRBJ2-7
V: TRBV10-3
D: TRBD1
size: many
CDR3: CAISRDRGHEQYF
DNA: TGTGCCATCAGCCGGGACAGGGGGCACGAGCAGTACTTC

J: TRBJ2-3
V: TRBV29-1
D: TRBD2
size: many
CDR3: CSVLAGGYTQYF
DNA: TGCAGCGTTCTAGCGGGAGGGTATACGCAGTATTTT

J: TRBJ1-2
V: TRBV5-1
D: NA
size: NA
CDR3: CASSPKTRQDYTF
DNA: TGCGCCAGCAGCCCGAAAACCCGACAAGACTACACCTTC

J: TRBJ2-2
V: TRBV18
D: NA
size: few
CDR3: CASSPSAATGELFF
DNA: TGTGCCAGCTCACCATCAGCGGCCACCGGGGAGCTGTTTTTT

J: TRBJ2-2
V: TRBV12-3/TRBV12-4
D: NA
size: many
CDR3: CASTLTSNTGELFF
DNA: TGTGCCAGCACCTTGACTTCCAACACCGGGGAGCTGTTTTTT

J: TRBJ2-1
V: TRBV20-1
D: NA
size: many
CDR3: CSANVFYPMGEQFF
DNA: TGCAGTGCTAACGTCTTCTATCCTATGGGTGAGCAGTTCTTC

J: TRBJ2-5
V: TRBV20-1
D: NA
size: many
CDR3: CSASGQLQETQYF
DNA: TGCAGTGCTAGTGGGCAGTTACAAGAGACCCAGTACTTC

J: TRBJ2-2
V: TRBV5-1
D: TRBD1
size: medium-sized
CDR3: CASNRDRVTGELFF
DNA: TGCGCCAGCAACCGGGACAGGGTCACCGGGGAGCTGTTTTTT

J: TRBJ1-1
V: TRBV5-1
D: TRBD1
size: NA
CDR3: CASSVRDRGAEAFF
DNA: TGCGCCAGCAGCGTCCGGGACAGGGGGGCTGAAGCTTTCTTT

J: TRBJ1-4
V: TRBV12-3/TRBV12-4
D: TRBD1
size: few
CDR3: CASRRLTGDRYEKLFF
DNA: TGTGCCAGCAGACGTCTAACAGGGGACAGATACGAAAAACTGTTTTTT

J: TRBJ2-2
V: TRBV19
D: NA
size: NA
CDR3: CASSQTHTGELFF
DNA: TGTGCCAGTAGTCAAACCCACACCGGGGAGCTGTTTTTT

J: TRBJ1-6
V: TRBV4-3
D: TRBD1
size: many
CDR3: CASSQDVWQGASPLHF
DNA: TGCGCCAGCAGCCAAGATGTATGGCAGGGGGCTTCACCCCTCCACTTT

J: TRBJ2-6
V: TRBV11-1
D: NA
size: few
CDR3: CASLDYTTQYSGANVLTF
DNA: TGTGCCAGCCTGGACTACACCACACAATACTCTGGGGCCAACGTCCTGACTTTC

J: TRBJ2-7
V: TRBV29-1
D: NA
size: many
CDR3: CSVVDFEQYF
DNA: TGCAGCGTTGTCGATTTCGAGCAGTACTTC

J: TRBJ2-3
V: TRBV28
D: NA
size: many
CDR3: CASSGQVGPDTQYF
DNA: TGTGCCAGCAGCGGACAAGTGGGCCCAGATACGCAGTATTTT

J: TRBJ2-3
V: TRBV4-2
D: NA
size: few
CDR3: CASSQDSGHTDTQYF
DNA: TGTGCCAGCAGCCAAGACAGCGGGCACACAGATACGCAGTATTTT

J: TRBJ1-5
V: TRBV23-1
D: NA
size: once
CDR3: CASRITVFSNQPQHF
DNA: TGCGCCAGCCGAATAACAGTTTTTAGCAATCAGCCCCAGCATTTT

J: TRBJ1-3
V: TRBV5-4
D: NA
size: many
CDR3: CASSSQLTGGNTIYF
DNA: TGTGCCAGCAGTTCTCAATTGACTGGTGGAAACACCATATATTTT

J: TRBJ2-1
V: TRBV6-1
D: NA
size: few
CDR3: CASSELAEYNEQFF
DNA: TGTGCCAGCAGTGAATTAGCGGAGTACAATGAGCAGTTCTTC

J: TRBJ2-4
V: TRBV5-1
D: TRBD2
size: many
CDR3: CASSLTSGSENIQYF
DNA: TGCGCCAGCAGCTTAACTAGCGGGAGTGAGAACATTCAGTACTTC

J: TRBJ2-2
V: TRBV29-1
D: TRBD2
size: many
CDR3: CSAGLGYTGELFF
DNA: TGCAGCGCAGGACTAGGGTACACCGGGGAGCTGTTTTTT

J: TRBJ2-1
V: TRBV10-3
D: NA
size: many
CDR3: CAISESNVRGEQFF
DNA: TGTGCCATCAGTGAGTCGAACGTCCGGGGTGAGCAGTTCTTC

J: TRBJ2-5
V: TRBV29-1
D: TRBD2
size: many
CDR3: CSVALAGRETQYF
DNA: TGCAGCGTTGCACTAGCGGGACGAGAGACCCAGTACTTC

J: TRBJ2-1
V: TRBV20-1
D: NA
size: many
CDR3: CSGAGRPYNEQFF
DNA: TGCAGCGGCGCGGGGCGTCCATACAATGAGCAGTTCTTC

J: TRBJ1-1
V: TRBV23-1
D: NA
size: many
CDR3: CASTPGEGTEAFF
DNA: TGCGCCAGCACTCCAGGGGAGGGCACTGAAGCTTTCTTT

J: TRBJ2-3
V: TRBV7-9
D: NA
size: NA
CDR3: CASSLDWLAPNTDTQYF
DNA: TGTGCCAGCAGCTTAGACTGGCTAGCACCGAACACAGATACGCAGTATTTT

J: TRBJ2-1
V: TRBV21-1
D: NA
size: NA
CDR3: CATFLEDVHNEQFF
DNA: TGTGCCACCTTCCTGGAAGACGTCCACAATGAGCAGTTCTTC

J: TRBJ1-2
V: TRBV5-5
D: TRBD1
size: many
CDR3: CASSLRDRAVYGYTF
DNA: TGTGCCAGCAGCCTCCGGGACAGGGCTGTCTATGGCTACACCTTC

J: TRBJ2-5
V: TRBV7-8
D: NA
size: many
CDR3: CASGGVPPETQYF
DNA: TGTGCCAGCGGAGGGGTCCCCCCAGAGACCCAGTACTTC

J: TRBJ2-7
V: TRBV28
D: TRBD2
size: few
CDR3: CASSLPTGLENYEQYF
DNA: TGTGCCAGCAGTCTCCCAACCGGACTAGAGAACTACGAGCAGTACTTC

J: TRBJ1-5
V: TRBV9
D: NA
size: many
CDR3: CASSVSGNQPQHF
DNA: TGTGCCAGCAGCGTATCGGGGAATCAGCCCCAGCATTTT

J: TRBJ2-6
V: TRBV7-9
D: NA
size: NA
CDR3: CASSPRPPSNLTF
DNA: TGTGCCAGCAGCCCACGGCCCCCTTCCAACCTGACTTTC

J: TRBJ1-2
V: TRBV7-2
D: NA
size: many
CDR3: CASSLGMENYGYTF
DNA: TGTGCCAGCAGCTTGGGTATGGAAAACTATGGCTACACCTTC

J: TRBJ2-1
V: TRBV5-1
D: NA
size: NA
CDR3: CASSSRERRNNEQFF
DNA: TGTGCCAGCAGCTCCAGGGAACGCCGTAACAATGAGCAGTTCTTC

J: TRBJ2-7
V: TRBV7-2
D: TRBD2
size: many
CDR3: CASSLTASGLAYEQYF
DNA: TGTGCCAGCAGCTTAACCGCTAGCGGGTTAGCCTACGAGCAGTACTTC

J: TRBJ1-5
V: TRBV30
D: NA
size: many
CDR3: CAWTGDSNQPQHF
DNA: TGTGCCTGGACAGGGGATAGCAATCAGCCCCAGCATTTT

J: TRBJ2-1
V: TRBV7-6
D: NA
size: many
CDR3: CASNPGVFSSYNEQFF
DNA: TGTGCCAGCAACCCAGGGGTCTTTTCCTCTTACAATGAGCAGTTCTTC

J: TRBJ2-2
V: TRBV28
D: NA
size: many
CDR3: CASRRDRLGTGELFF
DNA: TGTGCCAGCAGGCGCGATAGGTTGGGCACCGGGGAGCTGTTTTTT

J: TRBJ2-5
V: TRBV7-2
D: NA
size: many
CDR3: CASSLYETQYF
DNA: TGTGCCAGCAGCTTATATGAGACCCAGTACTTC

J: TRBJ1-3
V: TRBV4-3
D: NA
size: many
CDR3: CASSQDPRPLRTVSGNTIYF
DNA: TGCGCCAGCAGCCAAGATCCAAGGCCACTTAGGACAGTCTCTGGAAACACCATATATTTT

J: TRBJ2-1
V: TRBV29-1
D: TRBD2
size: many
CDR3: CSAYGGLALYNEQFF
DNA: TGCAGCGCCTACGGGGGACTAGCGCTCTACAATGAGCAGTTCTTC

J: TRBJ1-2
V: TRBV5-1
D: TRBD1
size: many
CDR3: CASTPTGGHGYTF
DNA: TGCGCCAGCACACCGACAGGGGGCCATGGCTACACCTTC

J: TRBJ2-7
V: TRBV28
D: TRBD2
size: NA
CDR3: CASSFKLAGGRNEQYF
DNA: TGTGCCAGCAGTTTTAAACTAGCGGGAGGACGCAACGAGCAGTACTTC

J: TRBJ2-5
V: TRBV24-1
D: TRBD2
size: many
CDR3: CATSGTSGIKETQYF
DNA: TGTGCCACCAGCGGGACTAGCGGGATTAAAGAGACCCAGTACTTC

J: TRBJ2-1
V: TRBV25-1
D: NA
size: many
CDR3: CASSGLGGNEQFF
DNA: TGTGCCAGCAGTGGTTTAGGTGGGAATGAGCAGTTCTTC

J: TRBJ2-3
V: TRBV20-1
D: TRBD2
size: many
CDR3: CSAHHLAGAGDTQYF
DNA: TGCAGTGCTCACCACCTAGCGGGAGCTGGAGATACGCAGTATTTT

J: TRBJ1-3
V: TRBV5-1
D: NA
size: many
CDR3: CASSPDFSGNTIYF
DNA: TGCGCCAGCAGCCCAGACTTCTCTGGAAACACCATATATTTT

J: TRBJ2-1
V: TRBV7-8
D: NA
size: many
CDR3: CASSFPDEWGEQFF
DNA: TGTGCCAGCAGCTTCCCGGACGAGTGGGGTGAGCAGTTCTTC

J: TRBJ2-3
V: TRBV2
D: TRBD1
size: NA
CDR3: CASSRDRGPLSTDTQYF
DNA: TGTGCCAGCAGCCGGGACAGGGGGCCCTTAAGCACAGATACGCAGTATTTT

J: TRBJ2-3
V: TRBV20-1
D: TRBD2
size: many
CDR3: CSASGKTSGKDTQYF
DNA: TGCAGTGCTAGTGGGAAGACTAGCGGGAAGGATACGCAGTATTTT

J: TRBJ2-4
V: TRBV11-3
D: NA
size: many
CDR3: CASSLGGSATLAKNIQYF
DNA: TGTGCCAGCAGCTTAGGGGGTTCGGCCACTCTAGCCAAAAACATTCAGTACTTC

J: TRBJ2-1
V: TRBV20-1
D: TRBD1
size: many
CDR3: CSAGLTGSSYNEQFF
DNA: TGCAGTGCTGGCCTGACAGGGAGCTCCTACAATGAGCAGTTCTTC

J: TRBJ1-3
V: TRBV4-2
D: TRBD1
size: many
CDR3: CASSTPPGTVSGNTIYF
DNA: TGTGCCAGCAGTACTCCCCCCGGGACAGTCTCTGGAAACACCATATATTTT

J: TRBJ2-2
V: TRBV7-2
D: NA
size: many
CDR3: CASSDRAPGTGELFF
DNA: TGTGCCAGCAGCGATCGGGCCCCGGGCACCGGGGAGCTGTTTTTT

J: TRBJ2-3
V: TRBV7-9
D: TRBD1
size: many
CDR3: CASSTRYRGMSDTQYF
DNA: TGTGCCAGCAGCACGAGGTACAGGGGGATGTCAGATACGCAGTATTTT

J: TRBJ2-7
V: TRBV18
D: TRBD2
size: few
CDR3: CASSAGLGEQYF
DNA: TGTGCCAGCTCAGCTGGACTAGGCGAGCAGTACTTC